This entry lists 22 T cell receptor beta chains sequenced from one sample in a study of blood T cell repertoires in COVID-19. TCRdb's copy holds only in-frame clones and misses some; the assay was immunoSEQ multiplex PCR. The profile shows 40,000 to 60,000 clones, 93% of them singletons. The sample was peripheral blood. These TCRs come from a man in his 60s with COVID-19, enrolled during active disease.

V gene TRBV7-2 combines with J gene TRBJ2-3, with 8 bases fitting TRBD1. With V trimmed by 5 bases and J by 10 bases, 14 bases remained unmatched. The CDR3 covers 15 residues. Germline V gives CDR1 SGHTA, CDR2 FQGNSA. The CDR3 sequence: CASSTGQGTQGPQYF. CDR3 DNA: TGTGCCAGCAGCACCGGACAGGGAACGCAGGGTCCGCAGTATTTT. The full variable domain, in which reference TRBV7-2 and TRBJ2-3 provide the parts outside the CDR3, is GAGVSQSPSNKVTEKGKDVELRCDPISGHTALYWYRQSLGQGLEFLIYFQGNSAPDKSGLPSDRFSAERTGGSVSTLTIQRTQQEDSAVYLCASSTGQGTQGPQYFGPGTRLTVL.

CDR3 loop: CASSQDEGAGEQFF. The CDR3, as DNA: TGTGCCAGCAGCCAAGATGAGGGGGCTGGGGAGCAGTTCTTC. This rearrangement joins TRBV3-1 (or the pseudogene TRBV3-2) to TRBJ2-1; 7 bases match TRBD1. This CDR3 has 14 amino acids. Trimming took 0 bases from V and 10 from J; bases not matched to a gene: 6. Germline values: CDR1 LGHDT, CDR2 YNNKEL (reference sequence).

The chain employs TRBV30 and TRBJ1-5, with TRBD1 identical over 9 bases. From germline, CDR1 is GTSNPN and CDR2 SVGIG (reference sequence). The CDR3 is made up of 14 amino acids. V shed 4 bases, J shed 6 bases, and the junction held 7 bases outside the gene matches. The CDR3 loop reads CAWTPTGGFQPQHF. CDR3 in DNA: TGTGCCTGGACTCCGACAGGGGGTTTTCAGCCCCAGCATTTT.

The chain uses TRBV7-9 and TRBJ1-1, with 9 bases that match TRBD1. Per germline, CDR1 SEHNR and CDR2 FQNEAQ (reference sequence). V shed 3 bases and J 4 bases; nucleotides not matched to a gene: 3. The CDR3 covers 14 residues. The CDR3 reads CASSLTGGTTEAFF. CDR3 DNA sequence: TGTGCCAGCAGCTTGACAGGGGGGACCACTGAAGCTTTCTTT.

V is TRBV2 and J is TRBJ2-2, with a weak D call TRBD2 (6 bases). CDR1 and CDR2 from the germline V gene are SNHLY and FYNNEI. V lost 4 bases and J 5 bases, leaving 14 bases between the germline ends. This CDR3 is built from 15 residues. Written as DNA, the CDR3 is TGTGCCAGCAGTGCGATCGCAGGGAGGACCGGGGAGCTGTTTTTT. Amino acids: CASSAIAGRTGELFF.

CDR3 loop: CASSIDRGRYQPQHF. CDR3 DNA: TGTGCCAGTAGTATTGACAGGGGGCGTTATCAGCCCCAGCATTTT. The chain carries TRBV19 and TRBJ1-5, with 10 bases lining up with TRBD1. The V and J ends lost 3 bases and 5 bases, in that order; junction bases with no gene match: 4. Germline lookup yields CDR1 LNHDA and CDR2 SQIVND (reference sequence). The length of the CDR3 is 15 residues.

The chain has TRBV30 and TRBJ1-3, with D possibly TRBD1 on 6 matching bases. This CDR3 has 15 residues. CDR1 is GTSNPN and CDR2 is SVGIG in the germline V gene (reference sequence). V dropped 0 bases and J dropped 1 base, with 10 bases sitting between them. The CDR3 region is CAWSVQGGSGNTIYF. The CDR3 coding sequence is TGTGCCTGGAGTGTACAGGGTGGGTCTGGAAACACCATATATTTT.

The chain recombines TRBV5-4 with TRBJ2-1, with 10 bases lining up with TRBD1. In germline, CDR1 is SGHNT, CDR2 YYREEE (reference sequence). This CDR3 has 15 amino acids. The trim removed 3 bases at V and 2 bases at J, leaving 2 bases unmatched. Written as DNA, the CDR3 is TGTGCCAGCAGCTATGGGACAGGGGCCTACAATGAGCAGTTCTTC. Protein product: CASSYGTGAYNEQFF.

The chain combines TRBV28 with TRBJ1-2; D not resolved. Trimming left V 1 base short and J 1 base short, with 13 bases between. The CDR3 is 16 residues long. Germline V gives CDR1 MDHEN, CDR2 SYDVKM. CDR3 amino acids: CASSLSFREGNYGYTF. CDR3 coding DNA: TGTGCCAGCAGTTTATCCTTTAGGGAGGGTAACTATGGCTACACCTTC.

The V call is TRBV7-9, the J call TRBJ2-5; D unresolved. This CDR3 is 12 amino acids long. V was clipped by 5 bases and J by 2 bases, with 6 bases between them. The germline V gene encodes CDR1 SEHNR and CDR2 FQNEAQ (reference sequence). CDR3 in amino acids: CASSRPQETQYF. CDR3 sequence (DNA): TGTGCCAGCAGCCGTCCGCAAGAGACCCAGTACTTC.

The J gene is TRBJ2-1, the V gene TRBV5-5; D perhaps matches TRBD2 (5 bases). The CDR3 is 16 amino acids. V was cut by 0 bases and J by 5 bases, with 15 bases left in between. Germline V gene data show CDR1 as SGHKS and CDR2 as YYEKEE (reference sequence). CDR3 coding DNA: TGTGCCAGCAGCTTGGCCCCCACTAGTAGTAACAATGAGCAGTTCTTC. As protein: CASSLAPTSSNNEQFF.

This sequence joins TRBV19 and TRBJ1-2, with TRBD1 matching 11 bases. CDR3 size: 15 residues. Trimming removed 3 bases from V and 5 bases from J; junction bases left unmatched: 5. The germline CDR1 and CDR2 sequences are LNHDA and SQIVND (reference sequence). CDR3 region: CASSMQGQGAYGYTF. In DNA form, the CDR3 reads TGTGCCAGTAGTATGCAAGGACAGGGGGCGTATGGCTACACCTTC.

The genes are TRBV19 and TRBJ2-6; D not resolved. CDR1 and CDR2 (germline): LNHDA, SQIVND (reference sequence). Trimming shortened V by 7 bases and J by 1 base, and 11 bases separated the two germline ends. CDR3 length: 15 amino acids. DNA of the CDR3: TGTGCCAGTAACCCCCCGGGTTCTGGGGCCAACGTCCTGACTTTC. Amino acids: CASNPPGSGANVLTF.

The chain combines TRBV25-1 with TRBJ1-2; tentatively, D is TRBD1 (5 bases). The CDR3 is 15 residues long. Germline CDR1 reads MGHDK; CDR2 reads SYGVNS. The V and J ends lost 3 bases and 6 bases respectively, with 17 bases between them. CDR3 sequence (DNA): TGTGCCAGCAGTGACCCGGGGGGTAGGGAGAATGGCTACACCTTC. Its protein product is CASSDPGGRENGYTF.

This clone was observed a single time. The V gene is TRBV28, the J gene TRBJ1-5; tentative D call: TRBD1 (6 bases). The ends were cut back, 1 base at V and 2 bases at J, with 12 bases in the middle. Germline CDR1 MDHEN, CDR2 SYDVKM. This CDR3 spans 16 amino acids. Here the CDR3 DNA reads TGTGCCAGCAGTTTATCAGGGGATGACGGCAATCAGCCCCAGCATTTT. It is translated as CASSLSGDDGNQPQHF. The full variable domain, rest sourced from reference TRBV28 and TRBJ1-5, is DVKVTQSSRYLVKRTGEKVFLECVQDMDHENMFWYRQDPGLGLRLIYFSYDVKMKEKGDIPEGYSVSREKKERFSLILESASTNQTSMYLCASSLSGDDGNQPQHFGDGTRLSIL.

This clone was seen more than once but under ten times. V usage is TRBV11-1 and J usage is TRBJ2-7, with TRBD1 identical over 7 bases. Germline lookup yields CDR1 SGHAT and CDR2 FQDESV (reference sequence). The V segment lost 3 bases and the J segment 6 bases; nucleotides outside the gene matches: 8. The CDR3 is 14 amino acids. The CDR3 nucleotides read TGTGCCAGCAGCTTCGGACAGGTCATGGGCGAGCAGTACTTC. Protein sequence: CASSFGQVMGEQYF.

V is TRBV4-3 and J is TRBJ2-7; 8 nucleotides match TRBD2. The V gene end was trimmed by 4 bases and the J gene end by 6 bases; junction bases not matched to a gene: 8. Germline V gene sequence: CDR1 LGHNA, CDR2 YSLEER. CDR3 length equals 14 residues. The CDR3 DNA is TGCGCCAGCAGCCCGGGACTAGGTGAACCCGAGCAGTACTTC. Protein: CASSPGLGEPEQYF.

The chain links TRBV7-3 to TRBJ2-1, with 8 bases fitting TRBD2. The CDR3 sequence is 16 residues long. V trimming: 4 bases; J trimming: 8 bases; junction bases outside the gene matches: 13. Germline CDR1 is SGHTA and CDR2 is FQGTGA. This CDR3 reads CASSSAGTSFLDEQFF. The CDR3 nucleotides are TGTGCCAGCAGCTCCGCCGGGACTAGTTTTCTGGATGAGCAGTTCTTC.

The rearrangement links TRBV4-1 to TRBJ2-3; D ambiguous. Looked up from germline, CDR1 is MGHRA and CDR2 is YSYEKL. The V and J ends lost 6 bases and 2 bases respectively, with 12 bases between them. The CDR3 totals 14 residues. DNA for the CDR3: TGCGCCAGCAGTCTTAGCACAAACACAGATACGCAGTATTTT. This codes for CASSLSTNTDTQYF.

The chain uses TRBV4-1 and TRBJ1-5; no firm D call. CDR3 length: 15 amino acids. V shed 0 bases and J shed 3 bases, with 9 bases lying between them. CDR1 is MGHRA, CDR2 YSYEKL, per germline. CDR3 coding DNA: TGCGCCAGCAGCCAAGATAACGACTACAATCAGCCCCAGCATTTT. This sequence encodes CASSQDNDYNQPQHF.

CDR3 sequence reads: CASSLGGTGGVAQYF. The CDR3 DNA is TGTGCCAGTAGCCTGGGTGGGACAGGGGGCGTCGCGCAGTATTTT. V gene TRBV19 combines with J gene TRBJ2-3; 12 bases map to TRBD1. Germline loops: CDR1 LNHDA, CDR2 SQIVND (reference sequence). This CDR3 comprises 15 residues. V shed 6 bases and J 10 bases; nucleotides not matched to a gene: 11.

The chain recombines TRBV19 with TRBJ2-1; TRBD1 agrees at 9 bases. Trimming took 4 bases from V and 1 from J; bases not matched to a gene: 2. The CDR3 spans 15 residues. Per the germline V gene, CDR1 is LNHDA and CDR2 is SQIVND (reference sequence). In DNA form, the CDR3 reads TGTGCCAGTAGTACCGGACAGGGGTCCTACAATGAGCAGTTCTTC. Encoded protein: CASSTGQGSYNEQFF.